The 25 T cell receptor beta chains presented below share a single source sample, sequenced in a study of cytomegalovirus exposure and HLA in healthy donors. Vbeta (60) and Jbeta (13) primers were used in the PCR. Some clones are missing from TCRdb's copy, which holds only in-frame ones; the method was immunoSEQ multiplex PCR. The table records fewer than 250,000 clones, over 60% of them present only once. Sequenced input: PBMCs. The origin of the receptors is a woman aged 40 to 55 in good health and CMV-seronegative.

This chain links TRBV6-4 with TRBJ1-2; D remains unclear. Germline values: CDR1 MRHNA, CDR2 SNTAGT. CDR3 size: 15 residues. The V end lost 3 bases, the J end lost 7 bases, and 18 bases lay between the germline ends. The CDR3 spells CASSESSGAGSGYTF. DNA for the CDR3: TGTGCCAGCAGTGAGAGCTCCGGAGCGGGGTCTGGCTACACCTTC.

The chain is built from TRBV7-3 and TRBJ2-1, with 11 bases lining up with TRBD2. The CDR3 is 15 residues long. Germline V CDR1 and CDR2: SGHTA, FQGTGA. With V trimmed by 5 bases and J by 5 bases, 5 bases remained unmatched. Here the CDR3 DNA reads TGTGCCAGCAGCAACGGGACTAGCGGCCACAATGAGCAGTTCTTC. This translates into CASSNGTSGHNEQFF.

The chain carries TRBV23-1 and TRBJ2-7; maybe TRBD1 (6 bases). TRBV23-1 is an ORF, and what it does is uncertain. CDR3 length equals 13 residues. V was cut by 6 bases and J by 5 bases, with 14 bases left in between. The CDR3 DNA sequence: TGCGCCAGCAGCAAGGGGGTGATCGACGAGCAGTACGTC. This translates into CASSKGVIDEQYV.

This clone was seen a handful of times. The chain recombines TRBV18 with TRBJ2-1; D gene unclear. The V and J ends lost 3 bases and 3 bases respectively, with 9 bases between them. CDR3 length: 14 amino acids. CDR1 and CDR2 (germline): KGHSH, LQKENI. The CDR3 nucleotides read TGTGCCAGCTCACCGGAGACGGGCTACAATGAGCAGTTCTTC. Amino acid sequence: CASSPETGYNEQFF.

This clone has more than one count but fewer than ten. V usage is TRBV19 and J usage is TRBJ2-3; 7 nucleotides match TRBD2. The CDR3 totals 18 residues. The V gene's germline CDR1 is LNHDA and CDR2 SQIVND (reference sequence). Trimming removed 2 bases from V and 2 bases from J; junction bases left unmatched: 13. The DNA for the CDR3 is TGTGCCAGTAGTATAACGACCTTAAGCGGGACCTCCACAGATACGCAGTATTTT. It translates to CASSITTLSGTSTDTQYF.

The chain has TRBV19 and TRBJ2-1; TRBD2 matches 13 bases. J was trimmed by 7 bases and V by 6 bases; bases with no gene match: 15. CDR1 and CDR2 (germline): LNHDA, SQIVND (reference sequence). This CDR3 has 18 amino acids. CDR3 nucleotide sequence: TGTGCCAGTAGGGATTTACTAGCGGGAGGGCCTGGAGTGAATGAGCAGTTCTTC. Protein product: CASRDLLAGGPGVNEQFF.

In DNA, the CDR3 is TGTGCCAGCAGCTCGCAAGCGGGAGGATACAATGAGCAGTTCTTC. Translated: CASSSQAGGYNEQFF. The rearrangement joins TRBV7-8 to TRBJ2-1; 9 nucleotides agree with TRBD2. The J segment lost 4 bases and the V segment lost 4 bases, leaving 5 bases of the junction unmatched. The CDR3 has 15 residues. Germline V gene data show CDR1 as SGHVS and CDR2 as FQNEAQ. The whole variable domain, remainder taken from reference TRBV7-8 and TRBJ2-1, is GAGVSQSPRYKVAKRGQDVALRCDPISGHVSLFWYQQALGQGPEFLTYFQNEAQLDKSGLPSDRFFAERPEGSVSTLKIQRTQQEDSAVYLCASSSQAGGYNEQFFGPGTRLTVL.

This clone was counted a few times. CDR3 coding DNA: TGTGCCAGCAGCACTCCCCCGACAGGTGGACGAGGCACTGAAGCTTTCTTT. Translation: CASSTPPTGGRGTEAFF. V usage is TRBV21-1 and J usage is TRBJ1-1; the DNA was not used to check the table's D call, TRBD1. TRBV21-1 constitutes a pseudogene. This CDR3 has 17 amino acids.

The chain carries TRBV7-2 and TRBJ2-6, with 11 bases lining up with TRBD1. Germline CDR1 is SGHTA and CDR2 is FQGNSA. The CDR3 has 17 residues. V lost 4 bases, J lost 1 base, and 3 bases stayed unmatched. The CDR3 sequence is CASSWTGGASGANVLTF. The CDR3 DNA reads as TGTGCCAGCAGCTGGACAGGGGGCGCATCTGGGGCCAACGTCCTGACTTTC.

In its sample, this clone was seen a few times. J is TRBJ2-7 and V is TRBV7-9; 8 positions agree with TRBD1. Germline trimming cut 1 base from V and 3 bases from J; bases unmatched to any gene: 8. Germline V CDR1 and CDR2: SEHNR, FQNEAQ (reference sequence). There are 16 residues in the CDR3. The CDR3 bases are TGTGCCAGCAGCTTAGAGGGCAGGGGGCTCAGCTACGAGCAGTACTTC. Residues: CASSLEGRGLSYEQYF.

As concerns this clone: In the same sample, other DNA sequences code for this CDR3. The chain recombines TRBV5-4 with TRBJ1-1, with D perhaps TRBD1 (6 bases). The V end lost 4 bases, the J end lost 2 bases, and 9 bases lay between the germline ends. CDR1 is SGHNT and CDR2 is YYREEE in the germline V gene (reference sequence). The CDR3 is 13 amino acids. The CDR3: CASSRTENTEAFF. DNA for the CDR3: TGTGCCAGCAGCCGGACAGAAAACACTGAAGCTTTCTTT.

As to this clone: Mismatch with germline at one junction end may stem from a read error. The rearrangement uses TRBV19 and TRBJ1-1, with a possible D match to TRBD1 (6 bases). The germline V gene encodes CDR1 LNHDA and CDR2 SQIVND (reference sequence). The CDR3 length is 15 residues. CDR3 sequence reads: CASSIGGPRNAEAFF. In nucleotides, the CDR3 is TGTGCCAGTAGTATAGGGGGGCCTCGGAACGCTGAAGCTTTCTTT.

The chain joins TRBV6-6 to TRBJ1-2; D is ambiguous. Trimming left V 7 bases short and J 4 bases short, with 13 bases between. CDR1 and CDR2 from the germline V gene are MNHNY and SVGAGI (reference sequence). The CDR3 contains 13 residues. The CDR3 is CASISPPPYGYTF. In DNA, the CDR3 is TGTGCCAGCATATCCCCCCCTCCCTATGGCTACACCTTC.

The chain recombines TRBV29-1 with TRBJ2-1; D is perhaps TRBD2 (5 bases). Trimming removed 3 bases at V and 4 bases at J, with 13 bases between. The CDR3 has 14 amino acids. Germline CDR1 and CDR2: SQVTM and ANQGSEA. For the CDR3, the DNA is TGCAGCGTTGATAAGGGAGACCTTTACAATGAGCAGTTCTTC. Translated, it gives CSVDKGDLYNEQFF.

CDR3 sequence reads: CASSLYDRGYGYTF. The DNA for the CDR3 is TGTGCCAGCAGCTTATATGACAGGGGCTATGGCTACACCTTC. The chain combines TRBV7-2 with TRBJ1-2, with 8 bases matching TRBD1. CDR1 and CDR2 from the germline V gene are SGHTA and FQGNSA. V lost 2 bases and J lost 4; bases outside the gene matches: 3. The CDR3 is made up of 14 amino acids. Looking up the rest from reference TRBV7-2 and TRBJ1-2 gives the full variable domain: GAGVSQSPSNKVTEKGKDVELRCDPISGHTALYWYRQSLGQGLEFLIYFQGNSAPDKSGLPSDRFSAERTGGSVSTLTIQRTQQEDSAVYLCASSLYDRGYGYTFGSGTRLTVV.

This chain connects TRBV27 to TRBJ1-3; no firm D call. CDR3 size: 17 residues. In germline, CDR1 is MNHEY, CDR2 SMNVEV (reference sequence). With 7 bases removed from V and 1 base from J, the gap between germline ends came to 20 bases. The CDR3 sequence: CASNTSEGQLSGNTIYF. CDR3 DNA sequence: TGTGCCAGCAACACCTCGGAGGGCCAACTATCTGGAAACACCATATATTTT.

The chain has TRBV7-2 and TRBJ1-3; 9 bases line up with TRBD1. V trimming: 3 bases; J trimming: 0 bases; junction bases outside the gene matches: 3. Germline-derived CDR1 and CDR2 are SGHTA and FQGNSA. This CDR3 contains 16 residues. CDR3 region: CASSLTGGASGNTIYF. The CDR3 DNA follows: TGTGCCAGCAGCTTGACAGGGGGAGCCTCTGGAAACACCATATATTTT.

This clone has only a few counts. The chain uses TRBV2 and TRBJ2-2; TRBD2 might be the D (5 bases). The CDR3 extends over 17 amino acids. V was clipped by 6 bases and J by 0 bases, with 17 bases between them. The V gene's germline CDR1 is SNHLY and CDR2 FYNNEI. The CDR3: CASSARRAGANTGELFF. The CDR3 DNA reads TGTGCCAGCAGCGCCCGGCGGGCAGGAGCGAACACCGGGGAGCTGTTTTTT.

The chain links TRBV28 to TRBJ1-2, with D maybe TRBD1 (6 bases). This CDR3 has 14 amino acids. From germline, CDR1 is MDHEN and CDR2 SYDVKM. The V end lost 5 bases, the J end lost 4 bases, and 14 bases lay between the germline ends. The CDR3 region is CASSPPGQRYGYTF. DNA for the CDR3: TGTGCCAGCAGTCCCCCCGGACAGCGCTATGGCTACACCTTC.

The chain is built from TRBV11-3 and TRBJ2-1, with TRBD2 as a possible D gene (6 bases). V was shortened by 2 bases and J by 2 bases, with 7 bases between the two germline ends. CDR1 is SGHNT, CDR2 YENEEA, per germline. The CDR3 runs to 14 residues. The CDR3 here is CASSLTSTYNEQFF. In nucleotides, the CDR3 is TGTGCCAGCAGCTTAACTAGCACCTACAATGAGCAGTTCTTC.

This chain uses TRBV4-3 with TRBJ1-1; no firm D call. With 1 base removed from V and 1 base from J, the gap between germline ends came to 10 bases. This CDR3 has 15 amino acids. In germline, CDR1 is LGHNA, CDR2 YSLEER. The CDR3 sequence: CASSQGGRGNTEAFF. The DNA of the CDR3 is TGCGCCAGCAGCCAAGGTGGGCGGGGGAACACTGAAGCTTTCTTT.

CDR3 bases: TGCGCCAGCAGCCAAGATCGCGTCTTGCGGGGCGGTAACACTGAAGCTTTCTTT. Translated: CASSQDRVLRGGNTEAFF. The V call is TRBV4-1, the J call TRBJ1-1; D perhaps matches TRBD1 (5 bases). V lost 0 bases and J lost 2, with 19 bases in between. Germline V lookup: CDR1 MGHRA, CDR2 YSYEKL. The CDR3 spans 18 residues.

V and J are TRBV11-3 and TRBJ2-7, with 7 bases that match TRBD2. The CDR3 consists of 13 residues. CDR1 SGHNT and CDR2 YENEEA come from the germline V gene. J lost 5 bases, V lost 1 base, and 2 bases had no gene match. This CDR3 reads CASSLVGGDEQYF. DNA for the CDR3: TGTGCCAGCAGCTTAGTGGGAGGGGACGAGCAGTACTTC. The full variable domain, with the rest looked up from reference TRBV11-3 and TRBJ2-7, is EAGVVQSPRYKIIEKKQPVAFWCNPISGHNTLYWYLQNLGQGPELLIRYENEEAVDDSQLPKDRFSAERLKGVDSTLKIQPAELGDSAVYLCASSLVGGDEQYFGPGTRLTVT.

The chain has TRBV27 and TRBJ2-7; the D is unclear. Germline loops: CDR1 MNHEY, CDR2 SMNVEV (reference sequence). V shed 4 bases and J shed 2 bases, with 6 bases lying between them. The CDR3 covers 12 residues. Here the CDR3 DNA reads TGTGCCAGCAGTTCGCGGCCCTACGAGCAGTACTTC. Translating gives CASSSRPYEQYF.

The chain has TRBV5-5 and TRBJ2-1; TRBD2 might be the D (5 bases). Trimming shortened V by 1 base and J by 1 base, and 9 bases separated the two germline ends. The CDR3 sequence is 15 residues long. Germline CDR1 SGHKS, CDR2 YYEKEE (reference sequence). The CDR3 coding sequence is TGTGCCAGCAGCTTGCTGGGAGAGTCCTACAATGAGCAGTTCTTC. Translated: CASSLLGESYNEQFF.